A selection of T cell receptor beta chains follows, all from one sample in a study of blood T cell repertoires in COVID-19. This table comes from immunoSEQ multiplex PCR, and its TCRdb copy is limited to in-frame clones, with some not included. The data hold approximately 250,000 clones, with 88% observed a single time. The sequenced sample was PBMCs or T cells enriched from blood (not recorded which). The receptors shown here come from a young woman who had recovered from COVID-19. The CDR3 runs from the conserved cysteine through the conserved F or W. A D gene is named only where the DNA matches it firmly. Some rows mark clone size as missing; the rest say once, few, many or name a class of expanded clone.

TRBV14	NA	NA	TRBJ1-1	TGTGCCAGCAGCCAAGTACGGGGGGGAACCGAAGCTTTCTTT	CASSQVRGGTEAFF
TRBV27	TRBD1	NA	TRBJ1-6	TGTGCCAGCAGACTCCTCCTTGGGACAGGGAAGGTTGGGGATAATTCACCCCTCCACTTT	CASRLLLGTGKVGDNSPLHF
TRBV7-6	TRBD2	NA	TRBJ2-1	TGTGCCAGCAGCTTAGGACTAGCGGGAGGCAATGAGCAGTTCTTC	CASSLGLAGGNEQFF
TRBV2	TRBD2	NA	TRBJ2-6	TGTGCCAGCGCTAGCGGGGGGGACGAAAGTGGGGCCAACGTCCTGACTTTC	CASASGGDESGANVLTF
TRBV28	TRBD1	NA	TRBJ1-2	TGTGCCGCGAGAGGACAGGGGGCTTATGGCTACACCTTC	CAARGQGAYGYTF
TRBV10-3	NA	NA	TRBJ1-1	TGTGCCATCAGTTCGTCGATCCTTCGCCAGGAAGCTTTCTTT	CAISSSILRQEAFF
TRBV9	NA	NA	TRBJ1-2	TGTGCCAGCAGCGCCAGGGGTTACGGCTACACCTTC	CASSARGYGYTF
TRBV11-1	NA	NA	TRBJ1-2	TGTGCCAGCAGCCTCGACAGAACTTCCTATGGCTACACCTTC	CASSLDRTSYGYTF
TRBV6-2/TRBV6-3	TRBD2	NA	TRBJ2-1	TGTGCCAGCAGTTCCCCGGGTAGCGGGGGGGCCGTTAACAATGAGCAGTTCTTC	CASSSPGSGGAVNNEQFF
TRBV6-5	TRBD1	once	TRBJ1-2	TGTGCCAGCACCTCCCTCGACAGGGAACATGGCTACACCTTC	CASTSLDREHGYTF
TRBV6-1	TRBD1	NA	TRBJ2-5	TGTGCCAGCAGTTCGACAGGGTGGAAGACCCAGTACTTC	CASSSTGWKTQYF
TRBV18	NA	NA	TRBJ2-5	TGTGCCAGCTCACCATCCGCGTGGGAGACCCAGTACTTC	CASSPSAWETQYF
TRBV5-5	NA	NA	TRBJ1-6	TGTGCCAGCAGCTTGTCAAGAGCAAGGAGTTCACCCCTCCACTTT	CASSLSRARSSPLHF
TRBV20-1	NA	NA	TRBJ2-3	TGCAGTGCTAGTCGTCAGCGGATTCACACAGATACGCAGTATTTT	CSASRQRIHTDTQYF
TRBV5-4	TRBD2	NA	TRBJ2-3	TGTGCCAGCAGCCCGGGACTAGTAGATATCGGAACAGATACGCAGTATTTT	CASSPGLVDIGTDTQYF
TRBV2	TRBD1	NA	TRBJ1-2	TGTGCCAGTACAGGGGGCTTAGACTATGGCTACACCTTC	CASTGGLDYGYTF
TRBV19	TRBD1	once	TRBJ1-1	TGTGCCAGCCAGGACAGGTTGAACACTGAAGCTTTCTTT	CASQDRLNTEAFF
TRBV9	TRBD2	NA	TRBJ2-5	TGTGCCAGCAGCGCCCGGACTAGCAGCCAAGAGACCCAGTACTTC	CASSARTSSQETQYF
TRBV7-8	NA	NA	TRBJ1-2	TGTGCCAGCAGCCCCATCGGGGGGCGCGCAGACTATGGCTACACCTTC	CASSPIGGRADYGYTF
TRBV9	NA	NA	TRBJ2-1	TGTGCCAGCAGCGTAGATGGGAGTAACTCCTACAATGAGCAGTTCTTC	CASSVDGSNSYNEQFF
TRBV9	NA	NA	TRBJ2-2	TGTGCCAGCAGCGTTAGCGGATCGAACACCGGGGAGCTGTTTTTT	CASSVSGSNTGELFF
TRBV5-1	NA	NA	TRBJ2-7	TGCGCCAGCAGCTCCACAGGGAACTCCTACGAGCAGTACTTC	CASSSTGNSYEQYF
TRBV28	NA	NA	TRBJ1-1	TGTGCCAGCAGTTTGCGGCAGGGTGAGGCTTTCTTT	CASSLRQGEAFF
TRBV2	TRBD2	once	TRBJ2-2	TGTGCCAGCACTGGCGGGAGGGCCTCGAACACCGGGGAGCTGTTTTTT	CASTGGRASNTGELFF
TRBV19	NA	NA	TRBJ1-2	TGTGCCAGTAGTATAGGCGGAAGGATCTATGGCTACACCTTC	CASSIGGRIYGYTF
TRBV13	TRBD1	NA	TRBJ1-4	TGTGCCAGCAGGCGAACAGGGGGGACTAATGAAAAACTGTTTTTT	CASRRTGGTNEKLFF
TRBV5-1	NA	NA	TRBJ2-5	TGCGCCAGCAGCCGGGAGTACCAAGAGACCCAGTACTTC	CASSREYQETQYF
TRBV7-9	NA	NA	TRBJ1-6	TGTGCCAGCAGTCTGGGCAGGCCACCCCTCCACTTT	CASSLGRPPLHF
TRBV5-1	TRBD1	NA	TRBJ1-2	TGCGCCAGCAGCTTGCCGGGGACAGGAGGCTACACCTTC	CASSLPGTGGYTF
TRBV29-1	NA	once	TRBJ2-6	TGCAGCGTTGTTACCCTCAGGGGCTCTGGGGCCAACGTCCTGACTTTC	CSVVTLRGSGANVLTF
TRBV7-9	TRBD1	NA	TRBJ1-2	TGTGCCAGCAGCCCTACCATCGGACAGGGGGCGGCAAATGGCTACACCTTC	CASSPTIGQGAANGYTF
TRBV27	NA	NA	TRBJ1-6	TGTGCCAGCAGTCCGGGAGGGCGGCCCCTCCACTTT	CASSPGGRPLHF
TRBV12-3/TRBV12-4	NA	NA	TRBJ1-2	TGTGCCAGCAGCTCGACTGGTAACTATGGCTACACCTTC	CASSSTGNYGYTF
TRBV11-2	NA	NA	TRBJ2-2	TGTGCCAGCAGCTCTAGCTTCCGGGGTATAAACACCGGGGAGCTGTTTTTT	CASSSSFRGINTGELFF
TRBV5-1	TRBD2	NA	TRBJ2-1	TGCGCCAGCAGCCTAGGGACTAGCGGGGGCCGACACAATGAGCAGTTCTTC	CASSLGTSGGRHNEQFF
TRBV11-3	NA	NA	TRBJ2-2	TGTGCCAGCCAACCACTAGTTACCGGGGAGCTGTTTTTT	CASQPLVTGELFF
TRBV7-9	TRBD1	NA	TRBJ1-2	TGTGCCAGCAGCCCCAGACAGGGGGGTGGTGGCTACACCTTC	CASSPRQGGGGYTF
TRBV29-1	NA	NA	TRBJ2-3	TGCAGCGTTACCGGGATCTCAACGCAGTATTTT	CSVTGISTQYF
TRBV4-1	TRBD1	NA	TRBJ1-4	TGCGCCAGCAGTAGAGGAGGACAGGGAGGAGAAAAACTGTTTTTT	CASSRGGQGGEKLFF
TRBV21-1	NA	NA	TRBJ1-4	TGTGCCAGCAGCTACAATTCCTGCTTGGGGCAGAAAAATGAAAAACTGTTTTTT	CASSYNSCLGQKNEKLFF